The 22 T cell receptor beta chains presented below share a single source sample, sequenced in a study of PD-1 blockade in mismatch repair-deficient tumors. Method: immunoSEQ multiplex PCR; TCRdb's copy keeps in-frame clones and lacks some. The sample contains more than 90,000 clones, more than 60% of which appear only once. The sample consisted of peripheral blood, taken around 60 weeks after starting pembrolizumab. Receptors originate from an adult with mismatch repair-deficient cancer.

The rearrangement joins TRBV6-6 to TRBJ1-1; D call uncertain. The CDR3 has 13 residues. Per germline, CDR1 MNHNY and CDR2 SVGAGI (reference sequence). V was clipped by 0 bases and J by 1 base, with 3 bases between them. The CDR3 spells CASSYSRNTEAFF. The CDR3 coding sequence is TGTGCCAGCAGTTACTCGCGGAACACTGAAGCTTTCTTT.

The V and J genes are TRBV5-6 and TRBJ2-1; D unresolved. The CDR3 length is 12 residues. V lost 0 bases and J 13 bases, leaving 11 bases between the germline ends. Per the germline V gene, CDR1 is SGHDT and CDR2 is YYEEEE. The CDR3 coding sequence is TGTGCCAGCAGCTTGGGAGTCATTGCCCAGTTCTTC. This codes for CASSLGVIAQFF.

The rearrangement links TRBV5-1 to TRBJ2-7; 13 nucleotides line up with TRBD2. This CDR3 comprises 16 residues. Trimming removed 5 bases from V and 5 bases from J; junction bases left unmatched: 10. Germline V gene sequence: CDR1 SGHRS, CDR2 YFSETQ. CDR3 amino acids: CASSPGLAGVNNEQYF. The CDR3 nucleotides are TGCGCCAGCAGTCCCGGACTAGCGGGAGTTAATAACGAGCAGTACTTC.

This chain links TRBV29-1 with TRBJ2-1; D not resolved. Germline loops: CDR1 SQVTM, CDR2 ANQGSEA. V was pared by 4 bases and J by 7 bases, with 8 bases between. The CDR3 runs to 11 residues. In DNA form, the CDR3 reads TGCAGCGTTGCAGCTAGTAATGAGCAGTTCTTC. It codes for CSVAASNEQFF.

The chain uses TRBV29-1 and TRBJ1-1; D remains unclear. V was trimmed by 1 base and J by 7 bases, leaving 4 bases between them. This CDR3 is built from 10 residues. Germline V lookup: CDR1 SQVTM, CDR2 ANQGSEA. The CDR3 here is CSVEGSEAFF. The CDR3 coding sequence is TGCAGCGTTGAAGGAAGTGAAGCTTTCTTT. The entire variable domain, with the rest obtained from reference TRBV29-1 and TRBJ1-1, is as follows: SAVISQKPSRDICQRGTSLTIQCQVDSQVTMMFWYRQQPGQSLTLIATANQGSEATYESGFVIDKFPISRPNLTFSTLTVSNMSPEDSSIYLCSVEGSEAFFGQGTRLTVV.

CDR3 coding DNA: TGCGCCAGCAGCTTGGTTAGGGACCACTCCCCCGAGCTGTTTTTT. Translated, it gives CASSLVRDHSPELFF. This chain connects TRBV5-1 to TRBJ2-2; D is possibly TRBD1 or TRBD2 (5 bases each). The V end was cut by 0 bases, the J end by 11 bases, with 17 bases between. Germline loops: CDR1 SGHRS, CDR2 YFSETQ. This CDR3 contains 15 residues. The variable domain in full, with the rest retrieved from reference TRBV5-1 and TRBJ2-2, is KAGVTQTPRYLIKTRGQQVTLSCSPISGHRSVSWYQQTPGQGLQFLFEYFSETQRNKGNFPGRFSGRQFSNSRSEMNVSTLELGDSALYLCASSLVRDHSPELFFGEGSRLTVL.

The V and J genes are TRBV4-1 and TRBJ2-3; D possibly corresponds to TRBD2 (5 bases). The CDR3 has 18 amino acids. Trimming pared 0 bases from V and 0 bases from J, leaving 16 bases between. Germline values: CDR1 MGHRA, CDR2 YSYEKL. In DNA form, the CDR3 reads TGCGCCAGCAGCCAAGATAGACCCTCGAGGGAGAGCACAGATACGCAGTATTTT. Translated, it gives CASSQDRPSRESTDTQYF.

This clone was detected only once. The J gene is TRBJ2-3, the V gene TRBV19; perhaps TRBD2 as D (5 bases). Germline CDR1 LNHDA, CDR2 SQIVND (reference sequence). The CDR3 is 16 amino acids. The V gene lost 3 bases and the J gene lost 4 bases, with 17 bases spanning the gap. In DNA form, the CDR3 reads TGTGCCAGTAGTATGACCGGGCACCGGCGGGCAGATACGCAGTATTTT. Residues: CASSMTGHRRADTQYF.

The rearrangement joins TRBV5-5 to TRBJ2-1, with unresolved D. The V gene's germline CDR1 is SGHKS and CDR2 YYEKEE (reference sequence). The ends were cut back, 2 bases at V and 8 bases at J, with 14 bases in the middle. The CDR3 covers 14 residues. Here the CDR3 reads CASSFLPTADEQFF. The CDR3 bases are TGTGCCAGCAGCTTCCTCCCTACGGCTGATGAGCAGTTCTTC.

The chain carries TRBV6-6 and TRBJ1-1, with D hard to call. Germline CDR1 MNHNY, CDR2 SVGAGI (reference sequence). Trimming took off 6 bases at V and 1 base at J, with 12 bases between the two ends. There are 14 residues in the CDR3. DNA of the CDR3: TGTGCCAGCAGGCAAAGCAACCAGAACACTGAAGCTTTCTTT. Encoded protein: CASRQSNQNTEAFF.

The genes are TRBV6-1 and TRBJ2-3; TRBD1 aligns across 9 bases. Trimming removed 5 bases from V and 4 bases from J; junction bases left unmatched: 4. The CDR3 is 14 amino acids. CDR1 is MNHNS and CDR2 is SASEGT in the germline V gene. In DNA, the CDR3 is TGTGCCAGCAGTATGGACAGGGGACCAGATACGCAGTATTTT. As protein: CASSMDRGPDTQYF.

The chain combines TRBV9 with TRBJ2-4, with D unclear. Germline V gene sequence: CDR1 SGDLS, CDR2 YYNGEE. V was clipped by 4 bases and J by 3 bases, with 11 bases between them. There are 14 residues in the CDR3. CDR3 sequence: CASSPQLSKNIQYF. For the CDR3, the DNA is TGTGCCAGCAGCCCTCAGCTGAGCAAAAACATTCAGTACTTC.

The genes are TRBV11-3 and TRBJ2-1; 7 bases map to TRBD2. Trimming cost V 3 bases and J 9 bases; bases outside gene matches: 5. Germline V gene lookup returns CDR1 SGHNT and CDR2 YENEEA. This CDR3 is built from 13 residues. CDR3 sequence reads: CASSFGRESEQFF. The CDR3, as DNA: TGTGCCAGCAGCTTTGGGAGGGAATCTGAGCAGTTCTTC.

This rearrangement joins TRBV9 to TRBJ2-5, with D hard to call. V was trimmed by 0 bases and J by 5 bases, leaving 14 bases between them. The CDR3 length is 15 residues. Germline V CDR1 and CDR2: SGDLS, YYNGEE. The CDR3 sequence: CASSVGPTDLETQYF. CDR3 nucleotides: TGTGCCAGCAGCGTAGGGCCGACTGATTTGGAGACCCAGTACTTC. The full variable domain, its missing parts supplied by reference TRBV9 and TRBJ2-5, is DSGVTQTPKHLITATGQRVTLRCSPRSGDLSVYWYQQSLDQGLQFLIQYYNGEERAKGNILERFSAQQFPDLHSELNLSSLELGDSALYFCASSVGPTDLETQYFGPGTRLLVL.

The count of this clone is one. The chain couples TRBV7-9 to TRBJ2-7, with TRBD2 as a possible D gene (6 bases). Trimming took off 3 bases at V and 1 base at J, with 16 bases between the two ends. The CDR3 is 16 amino acids. The germline V gene encodes CDR1 SEHNR and CDR2 FQNEAQ (reference sequence). The DNA for the CDR3 is TGTGCCAGCAGCTTGGAGGGTACTGCATTATCCTACGAGCAGTACTTC. This codes for CASSLEGTALSYEQYF.

The genes are TRBV6-1 and TRBJ1-3; the D is unclear. CDR3 length equals 14 residues. CDR1 MNHNS and CDR2 SASEGT come from the germline V gene. V was shortened by 11 bases and J by 5 bases, with 19 bases between the two germline ends. For the CDR3, the DNA is TGTGCCCTTGAGGAAGCAGCGCCCAGAAACACCATATATTTT. Translation gives CALEEAAPRNTIYF.

J is TRBJ2-5 and V is TRBV9, with TRBD2 identical over 7 bases. Trimming cost V 3 bases and J 4 bases; bases outside gene matches: 3. This CDR3 region has 13 residues. Germline V gives CDR1 SGDLS, CDR2 YYNGEE. CDR3: CASSGTRGETQYF. In DNA, the CDR3 is TGTGCCAGCAGCGGGACTAGAGGAGAGACCCAGTACTTC.

The J gene is TRBJ1-1, the V gene TRBV11-1; D perhaps matches TRBD1 (5 bases). The V end lost 5 bases, the J end lost 6 bases, and 16 bases lay between the germline ends. The CDR3 loop spans 14 amino acids. The germline V gene has CDR1 SGHAT and CDR2 FQDESV (reference sequence). The CDR3: CASSPGGGSSEAFF. CDR3 nucleotides: TGTGCCAGCAGCCCCGGGGGAGGGTCGTCTGAAGCTTTCTTT.

The chain uses TRBV4-2 and TRBJ2-5; tentatively, D is TRBD2 (5 bases). CDR1 and CDR2 (germline): LGHNA, YNFKEQ. The germline V and J ends were trimmed by 0 bases and 5 bases, with 7 bases remaining between them. CDR3 length: 13 residues. This CDR3 is CASSQEWRETQYF. The CDR3 DNA sequence: TGTGCCAGCAGCCAAGAATGGAGGGAGACCCAGTACTTC.

V gene TRBV7-3 combines with J gene TRBJ2-2, with D perhaps matching TRBD2 (6 bases). This CDR3 spans 15 amino acids. The V and J ends lost 6 bases and 2 bases respectively, with 13 bases between them. Germline CDR1 reads SGHTA; CDR2 reads FQGTGA. The CDR3, as DNA: TGTGCCAGCAGTCTCCCCGGACTAAACACCGGGGAGCTGTTTTTT. Protein sequence: CASSLPGLNTGELFF.

The V call is TRBV10-3, the J call TRBJ2-3; 12 nucleotides match TRBD2. Germline values: CDR1 ENHRY, CDR2 SYGVKD. The length of the CDR3 is 17 residues. The J segment lost 2 bases and the V segment lost 6 bases, leaving 9 bases of the junction unmatched. In DNA, the CDR3 is TGTGCCATCAGCCCACTAGCGGGAGGTGGGCTCACAGATACGCAGTATTTT. It translates to CAISPLAGGGLTDTQYF.

J is TRBJ1-3 and V is TRBV27, with D tentatively TRBD1 (5 bases). Germline V gene lookup returns CDR1 MNHEY and CDR2 SMNVEV (reference sequence). The V end lost 0 bases, the J end lost 8 bases, and 17 bases lay between the germline ends. The CDR3 covers 16 residues. This CDR3 reads CASSLSGGHLGDTIYF. The CDR3, as DNA: TGTGCCAGCAGTTTATCAGGAGGACACCTTGGGGACACCATATATTTT.